The TCR beta chain under discussion was sequenced for a study of graft-versus-host responses after intestinal transplantation. Germline V gene data show CDR1 as SGHRS and CDR2 as YFSETQ. The V gene lost 1 base and the J gene lost 0 bases, with 5 bases spanning the gap. This CDR3 has 15 amino acids. Assay used: immunoSEQ multiplex PCR; TCRdb lists only in-frame clones, some missing. The sample has some 97,000 clones, roughly 87% seen once. About this clone itself: Its specificity is unknown.

Whole-study results and caveats: High graft-versus-host to host-versus-graft clonal ratios were seen in allografts of patients with graft-donor T cell macrochimerism. GvH clones were identified in recipient marrow, with some first appearing in ileum or blood. Early declines in HvG clones that occurred post-transplant were associated with peak circulating GvH clone levels.

This rearrangement joins TRBV5-1 to TRBJ1-6, with TRBD1 as a possible D gene (5 bases). The source was unstimulated CD4+ T cells sorted from spleen or lymph node cells, collected before transplant. The sequence was collected from a human donor who was the organ donor for an intestinal transplant. The CDR3 nucleotides are TGCGCCAGCAGCTTGCAGGGCTCCTATAATTCACCCCTCCACTTT. This encodes CASSLQGSYNSPLHF.